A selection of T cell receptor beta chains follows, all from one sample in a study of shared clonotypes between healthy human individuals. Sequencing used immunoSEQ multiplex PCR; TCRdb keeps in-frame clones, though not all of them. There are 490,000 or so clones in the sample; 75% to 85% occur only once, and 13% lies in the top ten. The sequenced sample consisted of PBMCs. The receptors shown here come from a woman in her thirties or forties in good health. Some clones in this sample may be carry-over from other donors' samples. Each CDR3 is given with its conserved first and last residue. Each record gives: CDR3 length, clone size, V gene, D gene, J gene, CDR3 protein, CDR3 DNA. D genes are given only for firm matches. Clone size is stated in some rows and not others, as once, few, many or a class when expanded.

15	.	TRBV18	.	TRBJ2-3	CASSPSPTRTDTQYF	TGTGCCAGCTCACCATCACCCACGAGGACAGATACGCAGTATTTT
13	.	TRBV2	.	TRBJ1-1	CASDEQFNTEAFF	TGTGCCAGCGACGAGCAGTTCAACACTGAAGCTTTCTTT
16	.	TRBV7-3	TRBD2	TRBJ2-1	CASSSLAGGFYNEQFF	TGTGCCAGCAGCTCCCTAGCGGGAGGATTCTACAATGAGCAGTTCTTC
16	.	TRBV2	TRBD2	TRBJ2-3	CASLLGLAGEADTQYF	TGTGCCAGCCTCCTCGGACTAGCGGGAGAGGCAGATACGCAGTATTTT
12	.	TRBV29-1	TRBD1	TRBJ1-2	CSVVEGAIGYTF	TGCAGCGTTGTGGAGGGGGCTATTGGCTACACCTTC
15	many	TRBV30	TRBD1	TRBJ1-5	CAWAHRGNYNQPQHF	TGTGCCTGGGCCCACAGGGGTAATTACAATCAGCCCCAGCATTTT
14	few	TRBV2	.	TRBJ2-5	CASNPGSDYGTQYF	TGTGCCAGCAATCCGGGGTCCGACTATGGGACCCAGTACTTC
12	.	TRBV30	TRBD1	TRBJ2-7	CACMDRGYEQYF	TGTGCCTGCATGGACAGGGGCTACGAGCAGTACTTC
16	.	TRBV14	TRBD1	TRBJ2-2	CASSHPDRGRGGELFF	TGTGCCAGCAGCCACCCGGACAGGGGGCGCGGCGGGGAGCTGTTTTTT
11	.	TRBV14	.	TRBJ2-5	CASSHSSQQYF	TGTGCCAGCAGCCACTCGAGTCAGCAGTACTTC
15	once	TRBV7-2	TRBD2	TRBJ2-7	CASSEGLAGVFEQYF	TGTGCCAGCAGCGAGGGACTAGCGGGAGTTTTCGAGCAGTACTTC
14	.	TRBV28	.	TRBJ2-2	CASSLGRVGGELFF	TGTGCCAGCAGTTTGGGTCGAGTCGGCGGGGAGCTGTTTTTT
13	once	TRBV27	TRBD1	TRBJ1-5	CASSLSMDRRQHF	TGTGCCAGCAGTTTATCGATGGACAGGAGACAGCATTTT
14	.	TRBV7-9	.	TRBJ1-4	CASKISGEGEKLFF	TGTGCCAGCAAGATTTCAGGCGAAGGTGAAAAACTGTTTTTT
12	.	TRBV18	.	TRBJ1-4	CASSPEDEKLFF	TGTGCCAGCTCACCCGAAGATGAAAAACTGTTTTTT
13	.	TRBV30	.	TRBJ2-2	CAWSRSKGGELFF	TGTGCCTGGAGTCGGAGCAAGGGAGGGGAGCTGTTTTTT
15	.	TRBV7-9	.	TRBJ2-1	CASSLDGGLGYEQFF	TGTGCCAGCAGCTTAGATGGGGGGCTCGGATATGAGCAGTTCTTC
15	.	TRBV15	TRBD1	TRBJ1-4	CATSREDRGGEKLFF	TGTGCCACCAGCAGAGAAGACAGGGGAGGGGAAAAACTGTTTTTT
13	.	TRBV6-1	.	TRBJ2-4	CASRPLAKNIQYF	TGTGCCAGCAGACCTCTAGCCAAAAACATTCAGTACTTC
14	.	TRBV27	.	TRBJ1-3	CASSLSLPGNTIYF	TGTGCCAGCAGTTTATCCCTCCCTGGAAACACCATATATTTT
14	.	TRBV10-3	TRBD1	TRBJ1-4	CAIRAGTGKEKLFF	TGTGCCATCAGAGCCGGGACAGGGAAAGAAAAACTGTTTTTT
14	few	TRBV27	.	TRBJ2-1	CASSHRSGWNEQFF	TGTGCCAGCAGCCATCGGAGCGGTTGGAATGAGCAGTTCTTC
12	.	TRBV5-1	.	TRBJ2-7	CASSLGRYEQYF	TGCGCCAGCAGCTTGGGGCGGTACGAGCAGTACTTC
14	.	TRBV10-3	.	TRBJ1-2	CAISEPTDSNGYTF	TGTGCCATCAGTGAGCCCACGGACAGCAATGGCTACACCTTC
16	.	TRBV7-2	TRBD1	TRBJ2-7	CASSLAGQGTWYEQYF	TGTGCCAGCAGCTTAGCGGGACAGGGGACGTGGTACGAGCAGTACTTC
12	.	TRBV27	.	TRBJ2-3	CASRTGTDTQYF	TGTGCCAGCAGGACAGGCACAGATACGCAGTATTTT
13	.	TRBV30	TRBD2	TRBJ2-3	CALSPGGPGTQYF	TGTGCCCTGTCTCCGGGGGGACCGGGTACGCAGTATTTT
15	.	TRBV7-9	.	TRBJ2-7	CASSLGSGDTYEQYF	TGTGCCAGCAGCTTAGGTTCGGGAGATACCTACGAGCAGTACTTC
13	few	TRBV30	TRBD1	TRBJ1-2	CAWSVLTGDGYTF	TGTGCCTGGAGTGTACTTACAGGGGATGGCTACACCTTC
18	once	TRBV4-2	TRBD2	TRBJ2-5	CASSQGSLAGGPGETQYF	TGTGCCAGCAGCCAAGGGAGCCTAGCGGGAGGGCCAGGAGAGACCCAGTACTTC
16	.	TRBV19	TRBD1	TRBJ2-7	CASSIDLGTGSYEQYF	TGTGCCAGTAGTATAGACCTCGGGACAGGCTCCTACGAGCAGTACTTC
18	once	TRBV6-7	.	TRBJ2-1	CASSYTRTEFSGDNEQFF	TGTGCCAGCAGTTACACCCGCACCGAGTTCTCTGGGGACAATGAGCAGTTCTTC
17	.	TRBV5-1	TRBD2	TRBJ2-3	CASSTRRSGRPTDTQYF	TGCGCCAGCAGCACCCGTAGGAGCGGGAGGCCAACAGATACGCAGTATTTT
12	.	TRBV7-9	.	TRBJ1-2	CASSLGVYGYTF	TGTGCCAGCAGCTTAGGGGTGTATGGCTACACCTTC
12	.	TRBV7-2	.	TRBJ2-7	CASSRSSYEQYF	TGTGCCAGCAGCCGTAGCTCCTACGAGCAGTACTTC
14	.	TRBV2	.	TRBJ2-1	CASMASDTYNEQFF	TGTGCCAGCATGGCTAGTGATACCTACAATGAGCAGTTCTTC
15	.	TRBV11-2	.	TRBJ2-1	CASSLERGPYNEQFF	TGTGCCAGCAGCTTAGAGAGGGGTCCCTACAATGAGCAGTTCTTC